This T cell receptor (beta chain) is from a study of cytomegalovirus exposure and HLA in healthy donors. Study results and limitations: Per published reports, the classifier diagnosed cytomegalovirus status with high specificity and sensitivity.

The PCR contained 60 Vbeta and 13 Jbeta primers. The repertoire was sequenced with immunoSEQ multiplex PCR; TCRdb's copy has only in-frame clones and lacks some. The data show under 200,000 clones, roughly four fifths seen once. Of note for this clone: Its antigen is still unknown.

Each donor's status was that of a healthy bone marrow donor. CDR1 is SGHVS, CDR2 FNYEAQ, per germline. V was trimmed by 5 bases and J by 9 bases, leaving 8 bases between them. The CDR3 contains 11 residues. The TCR was taken from a woman between 18 and 30 years old in good health and CMV-seronegative. Sequencing used PBMCs. The rearrangement links TRBV7-6 to TRBJ1-5, with a weak D call TRBD1 (5 bases). The CDR3 here is CASSPGGPQHF. The CDR3 DNA follows: TGTGCCAGCAGCCCCGGGGGGCCCCAGCATTTT.